This T cell receptor (beta chain) was identified during a study of cytomegalovirus exposure and HLA in healthy donors. Study details: As released early, the data held some 80 million unique TCRs from HLA-typed donors.

Healthy bone marrow donors supplied every sample. A word on this clone: Its antigen is as yet unknown.

Study observations and caveats: In an earlier analysis, productive rearrangement rates for most beta V segments clustered near 87% or 30%.

PCR involved 60 Vbeta and 13 Jbeta primers. TCRdb's copy holds only in-frame clones and misses some; the assay was immunoSEQ multiplex PCR. Here the sample spans around 150,000 clones, approximately 80% being singletons. The CDR3 has 12 residues. Germline-derived CDR1 and CDR2 are MNHNY and SVGAGI (reference sequence). V dropped 2 bases and J dropped 10 bases, with 9 bases sitting between them. Sequenced sample: PBMCs. The chain recombines TRBV6-6 with TRBJ2-1; no clear D. This TCR was sampled from a man aged 30-40 years in good health and CMV-seropositive. The CDR3 sequence: CASSYATEEQFF. The CDR3 DNA sequence: TGTGCCAGCAGTTACGCCACAGAGGAGCAGTTCTTC.